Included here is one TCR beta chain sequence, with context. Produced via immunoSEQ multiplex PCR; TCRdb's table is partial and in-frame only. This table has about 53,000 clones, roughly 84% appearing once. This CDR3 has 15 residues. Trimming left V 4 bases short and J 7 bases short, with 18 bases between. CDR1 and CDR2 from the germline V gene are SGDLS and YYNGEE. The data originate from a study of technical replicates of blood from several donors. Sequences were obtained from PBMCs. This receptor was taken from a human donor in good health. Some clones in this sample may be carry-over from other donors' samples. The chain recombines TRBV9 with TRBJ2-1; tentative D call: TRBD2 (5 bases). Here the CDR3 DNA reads TGTGCCAGCAGCACTTTAGCGAATTCTAGGAATGAGCAGTTCTTC. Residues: CASSTLANSRNEQFF.